This T cell receptor (beta chain) is from a study of cytomegalovirus exposure and HLA in healthy donors. Overall study: One earlier analysis, a look at some 180 million T cells, found some 100 million unique TCR beta sequences.

A multiplex PCR was run with 60 Vbeta primers and 13 Jbeta primers. The protocol was immunoSEQ multiplex PCR, while the TCRdb copy is restricted to in-frame clones and leaves out a portion. The repertoire has under 110,000 clones, roughly four fifths of them found once; the top ten carry more than 3%. About this clone: Its antigen is currently unknown.

Study results and caveats: Judged likely to be a sequencing artifact was a cluster of highly shared sequence variants. The dataset shows that most TCR sequences were rare, while some public TCRs occurred in many donors.

This TCR derives from a man in his 60s in good health and CMV-seronegative. The sequencing input was PBMCs.

The CDR3 sequence is CASSSYLGQMGGQPQHF. DNA for the CDR3: TGTGCCAGCAGTTCATACCTGGGACAGATGGGTGGGCAGCCCCAGCATTTT. The chain employs TRBV28 and TRBJ1-5; 7 bases are a match to TRBD1. Unmatched junction bases numbered 16, after V lost 4 bases and J lost 7 bases. The CDR3 length is 17 residues. CDR1 is MDHEN, CDR2 SYDVKM, per germline.